One and the same sample provided the 24 T cell receptor beta chains below, sequenced in a study of T cell responses to AZD1222 COVID-19 vaccine. The repertoire was sequenced with immunoSEQ multiplex PCR; TCRdb's copy has only in-frame clones and lacks some. The sample carries over 110,000 clones, around 90% recorded once. The sequences come from peripheral blood, collected on day 0 of AZD1222 vaccination. The receptors originated from an adult in good health.

The V call is TRBV4-2, the J call TRBJ1-6; D may be TRBD1 (5 bases). The V gene lost 3 bases and the J gene lost 6 bases, with 9 bases spanning the gap. The CDR3 spans 14 residues. CDR1 is LGHNA, CDR2 YNFKEQ, per germline. For the CDR3, the DNA is TGTGCCAGCAGCCAGGGGGGGAGTAATTCACCCCTCCACTTT. Its protein is CASSQGGSNSPLHF.

The CDR3, as DNA: TGCAGCGCCCTCCGGATGAACACTGAAGCTTTCTTT. Translated: CSALRMNTEAFF. The chain employs TRBV29-1 and TRBJ1-1, with unresolved D. In germline, CDR1 is SQVTM, CDR2 ANQGSEA. The CDR3 extends over 12 amino acids. Trimming pared 7 bases from V and 0 bases from J, leaving 9 bases between.

The genes are TRBV6-1 and TRBJ2-1; the D gene could be TRBD1 or TRBD2 (5 bases each). V shed 0 bases and J shed 3 bases, with 21 bases lying between them. The V gene's germline CDR1 is MNHNS and CDR2 SASEGT. The CDR3 spans 19 residues. The CDR3 region is CASSEARDLILLSYNEQFF. CDR3 in DNA: TGTGCCAGCAGTGAAGCTAGGGACCTCATTCTATTGAGCTACAATGAGCAGTTCTTC.

The rearrangement uses TRBV29-1 and TRBJ1-2, with a tentative D call TRBD1 (5 bases). The CDR3 length is 14 residues. The V gene's germline CDR1 is SQVTM and CDR2 ANQGSEA. Trimming left V 5 bases short and J 1 base short, with 14 bases between. This CDR3 is CSVITGWDNYGYTF. The CDR3 DNA follows: TGCAGCGTTATAACAGGTTGGGATAACTATGGCTACACCTTC.

The V call is TRBV4-1, the J call TRBJ1-6; D call uncertain. This CDR3 spans 15 amino acids. V was pared by 0 bases and J by 10 bases, with 13 bases between. The germline CDR1 and CDR2 sequences are MGHRA and YSYEKL. CDR3 bases: TGCGCCAGCAGCCAAGAAGGAGCATTAACCTCACCCCTCCACTTT. This codes for CASSQEGALTSPLHF.

This CDR3 reads CASSPMSGRNSPLHF. In DNA form, the CDR3 reads TGTGCCAGCAGCCCCATGAGTGGTCGAAATTCACCCCTCCACTTT. The rearrangement uses TRBV5-6 and TRBJ1-6; D not certain. V was pared by 4 bases and J by 7 bases, with 15 bases between. The V gene's germline CDR1 is SGHDT and CDR2 YYEEEE. The CDR3 is 15 amino acids.

Details on this clone: Other DNA sequences in the same sample also yield this CDR3. This sequence joins TRBV7-9 and TRBJ2-2; 7 positions agree with TRBD2. J was trimmed by 5 bases and V by 3 bases; bases with no gene match: 0. CDR1 is SEHNR and CDR2 is FQNEAQ in the germline V gene (reference sequence). CDR3 length: 13 residues. In DNA, the CDR3 is TGTGCCAGCAGCTTGGGAGGGACCGGGGAGCTGTTTTTT. Its protein product is CASSLGGTGELFF.

Here the CDR3 reads CASSQESVQETQYF. CDR3 DNA sequence: TGCGCCAGCAGCCAAGAGTCCGTCCAAGAGACCCAGTACTTC. This chain connects TRBV4-1 to TRBJ2-5; D unresolved. V was trimmed by 0 bases and J by 1 base, leaving 6 bases between them. Germline loops: CDR1 MGHRA, CDR2 YSYEKL. The CDR3 runs to 14 residues.

The V and J genes are TRBV19 and TRBJ2-7; D perhaps matches TRBD2 (5 bases). The CDR3 totals 14 residues. Germline CDR1 LNHDA, CDR2 SQIVND (reference sequence). V lost 10 bases to trimming and J lost 3 bases, with 19 bases between them. The CDR3 reads CATSARVGVYEQYF. CDR3 in DNA: TGTGCCACGTCGGCGCGGGTGGGAGTCTACGAGCAGTACTTC.

The gene calls are TRBV13 and TRBJ1-1; D is possibly TRBD1 (5 bases). Germline-derived CDR1 and CDR2 are PRHDT and FYEKMQ (reference sequence). CDR3 size: 15 residues. The V gene lost 5 bases and the J gene lost 6 bases, with 19 bases spanning the gap. For the CDR3, the DNA is TGTGCCAGCAGCGGCCCTCGGGGGGGAGATCCTGAAGCTTTCTTT. Protein sequence: CASSGPRGGDPEAFF.

The genes are TRBV12-3 or TRBV12-4 and TRBJ2-2; no clear D gene. V dropped 6 bases and J dropped 6 bases, with 11 bases sitting between them. The CDR3 has 13 residues. CDR3 loop: CASSLMGSGELFF. CDR3 coding DNA: TGTGCCAGCAGCTTAATGGGTTCCGGGGAGCTGTTTTTT.

The V call is TRBV9, the J call TRBJ1-1; no clear D. The CDR3 loop spans 18 amino acids. Trimming removed 4 bases from V and 0 bases from J, with 22 bases in between. The germline CDR1 and CDR2 sequences are SGDLS and YYNGEE. CDR3 sequence reads: CASSLGSGVAQMNTEAFF. The CDR3 region has the DNA TGTGCCAGCAGCTTGGGAAGCGGGGTAGCCCAGATGAACACTGAAGCTTTCTTT.

The chain joins TRBV5-1 to TRBJ2-1; 9 bases are shared with TRBD2. The CDR3 runs 19 residues. The germline CDR1 and CDR2 sequences are SGHRS and YFSETQ. The V segment lost 2 bases and the J segment 4 bases; nucleotides outside the gene matches: 16. DNA for the CDR3: TGCGCCAGCAGCTTCTCAGGACTAGCGCGGATATCGGGATACAATGAGCAGTTCTTC. This encodes CASSFSGLARISGYNEQFF.

The chain is built from TRBV12-3 or TRBV12-4 and TRBJ1-6, with D possibly being TRBD1 (5 bases). V lost 3 bases and J lost 18, with 15 bases in between. This CDR3 region has 12 residues. The CDR3 sequence: CASSLGGGETHF. CDR3 coding DNA: TGTGCCAGCAGTTTGGGTGGGGGGGAAACCCACTTT.

The rearrangement uses TRBV28 and TRBJ1-5; D perhaps matches TRBD1 (5 bases). The CDR3 is 16 amino acids. Trimming shortened V by 3 bases and J by 3 bases, and 15 bases separated the two germline ends. Germline CDR1 reads MDHEN; CDR2 reads SYDVKM. CDR3: CASSLSGQGYNQPQHF. CDR3 in DNA: TGTGCCAGCAGTTTGTCGGGGCAGGGTTACAATCAGCCCCAGCATTTT.

The chain joins TRBV28 to TRBJ1-2; no definite D call. Per the germline V gene, CDR1 is MDHEN and CDR2 is SYDVKM. Trimming cost V 6 bases and J 4 bases, with 12 bases left between them. The CDR3 runs 13 residues. This chain's CDR3 is CASRLPKLYGYTF. For the CDR3, the DNA is TGTGCCAGCAGGCTCCCGAAACTCTATGGCTACACCTTC.

J is TRBJ2-4 and V is TRBV4-3; no firm D call. The germline gives CDR1 LGHNA, CDR2 YSLEER. V lost 3 bases to trimming and J lost 9 bases, with 12 bases between them. This CDR3 has 13 amino acids. The CDR3 DNA reads TGCGCCAGCAGCCATGATGGCTTGGGCATTCAGTACTTC. It encodes CASSHDGLGIQYF.

This clone was found once. The chain uses TRBV18 and TRBJ1-2; D is perhaps TRBD1 (6 bases). Trimming left V 6 bases short and J 1 base short, with 15 bases between. This CDR3 has 15 residues. Germline V lookup: CDR1 KGHSH, CDR2 LQKENI. CDR3 nucleotide sequence: TGTGCCAGCTCGCCCGGGACACTACGTAACTATGGCTACACCTTC. It encodes CASSPGTLRNYGYTF.

The chain carries TRBV7-9 and TRBJ1-5; no reliable D call. The V end was cut by 2 bases, the J end by 5 bases, with 7 bases between. This CDR3 region has 13 residues. The germline gives CDR1 SEHNR, CDR2 FQNEAQ (reference sequence). DNA of the CDR3: TGTGCCAGCAGCTTAACCCCAGATCAGCCCCAGCATTTT. Protein sequence: CASSLTPDQPQHF.

This chain's CDR3 is CASSQEWTSASEQFF. CDR3 coding DNA: TGTGCCAGCAGCCAAGAATGGACCTCCGCCAGTGAGCAGTTCTTC. The V gene is TRBV3-1 (or the pseudogene TRBV3-2), the J gene TRBJ2-1; D unresolved. Germline V gives CDR1 LGHDT, CDR2 YNNKEL (reference sequence). V gave up 0 bases and J gave up 9 bases, with 15 bases separating them. The CDR3 is made up of 15 amino acids.

The chain links TRBV29-1 to TRBJ1-5, with D hard to call. Trimming left V 4 bases short and J 2 bases short, with 9 bases between. This CDR3 has 13 amino acids. Per the germline V gene, CDR1 is SQVTM and CDR2 is ANQGSEA. The CDR3 loop reads CSVGGQGNQPQHF. The CDR3 DNA reads as TGCAGCGTTGGAGGTCAGGGCAATCAGCCCCAGCATTTT.

The rearrangement uses TRBV27 and TRBJ2-1, with D possibly matching TRBD2 (5 bases). The germline V gene has CDR1 MNHEY and CDR2 SMNVEV (reference sequence). Trimming removed 6 bases at V and 2 bases at J, with 14 bases between. The CDR3 sequence is 15 residues long. The CDR3 region is CASRRGSYTYNEQFF. CDR3 nucleotide sequence: TGTGCCAGCAGACGGGGATCTTACACCTACAATGAGCAGTTCTTC.

This clone was seen a single time. The genes are TRBV4-2 and TRBJ1-3; D is unclear. CDR3 length equals 14 residues. Germline V CDR1 and CDR2: LGHNA, YNFKEQ. V lost 0 bases, J lost 2 bases, and 5 bases lay in between. CDR3 DNA: TGTGCCAGCAGCCAAGACAAAGCTGGAAACACCATATATTTT. Protein product: CASSQDKAGNTIYF.

V gene TRBV19 combines with J gene TRBJ2-1; 11 bases match TRBD2. V shed 5 bases, J shed 7 bases, and the junction held 10 bases outside the gene matches. The germline V gene has CDR1 LNHDA and CDR2 SQIVND (reference sequence). The CDR3 consists of 16 residues. CDR3 region: CASSLRTGTSGNEQFF. The CDR3 nucleotides are TGTGCCAGTAGTCTAAGAACCGGGACTAGCGGAAATGAGCAGTTCTTC.